The rows below give T cell receptor beta chains drawn from one sample of a study of technical replicates of blood from several donors. The protocol was immunoSEQ multiplex PCR, while the TCRdb copy is restricted to in-frame clones and leaves out a portion. The table has around 80,000 clones, approximately 94% seen once. Material for sequencing was T cells isolated from PBMCs. All receptors derive from a human donor in good health. Both conserved end residues are trimmed from each CDR3. Each record gives: V gene, J gene, CDR3 protein.

>TRBV4-2|TRBJ2-3
ASSQVKLAGGRTDTQY
>TRBV11-3|TRBJ1-2
ASSLAGATGTYGYT
>TRBV4-2|TRBJ1-1
ASSQDDQGKAF
>TRBV7-9|TRBJ2-5
ASSWGQPAVETQY
>TRBV5-4|TRBJ2-3
ASSLKGVGATDTQY
>TRBV5-1|TRBJ2-2
ASSSTSGSTGELF
>TRBV4-1|TRBJ2-1
ASSQAGNEQF
>TRBV5-6|TRBJ2-2
ASSLVGGLRGTGELF
>TRBV29-1|TRBJ1-1
SVETGEDTEAF
>TRBV25-1|TRBJ2-7
ASGDGLYEQY
>TRBV5-1|TRBJ2-3
ASSLQGASTDTQY
>TRBV27|TRBJ2-7
ASSTGFYEQY
>TRBV9|TRBJ1-4
ASSVGASDEKLF
>TRBV25-1|TRBJ1-2
ASSDPDRGSYGYT
>TRBV7-9|TRBJ2-7
ASSLVRLAGVNEQY
>TRBV7-3|TRBJ1-5
ASSFGREDQPQH